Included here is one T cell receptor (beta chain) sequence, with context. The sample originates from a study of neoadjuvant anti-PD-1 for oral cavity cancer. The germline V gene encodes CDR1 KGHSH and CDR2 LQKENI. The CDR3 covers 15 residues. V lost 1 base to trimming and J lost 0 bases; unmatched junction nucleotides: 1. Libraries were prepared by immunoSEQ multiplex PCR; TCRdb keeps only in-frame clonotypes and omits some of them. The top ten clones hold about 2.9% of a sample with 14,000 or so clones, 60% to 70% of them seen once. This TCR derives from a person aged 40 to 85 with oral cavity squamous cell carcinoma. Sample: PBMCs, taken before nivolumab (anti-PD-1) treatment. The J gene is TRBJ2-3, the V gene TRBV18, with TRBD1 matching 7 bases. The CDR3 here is CASSPQGASTDTQYF. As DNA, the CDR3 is TGTGCCAGCTCACCACAGGGGGCTAGCACAGATACGCAGTATTTT.